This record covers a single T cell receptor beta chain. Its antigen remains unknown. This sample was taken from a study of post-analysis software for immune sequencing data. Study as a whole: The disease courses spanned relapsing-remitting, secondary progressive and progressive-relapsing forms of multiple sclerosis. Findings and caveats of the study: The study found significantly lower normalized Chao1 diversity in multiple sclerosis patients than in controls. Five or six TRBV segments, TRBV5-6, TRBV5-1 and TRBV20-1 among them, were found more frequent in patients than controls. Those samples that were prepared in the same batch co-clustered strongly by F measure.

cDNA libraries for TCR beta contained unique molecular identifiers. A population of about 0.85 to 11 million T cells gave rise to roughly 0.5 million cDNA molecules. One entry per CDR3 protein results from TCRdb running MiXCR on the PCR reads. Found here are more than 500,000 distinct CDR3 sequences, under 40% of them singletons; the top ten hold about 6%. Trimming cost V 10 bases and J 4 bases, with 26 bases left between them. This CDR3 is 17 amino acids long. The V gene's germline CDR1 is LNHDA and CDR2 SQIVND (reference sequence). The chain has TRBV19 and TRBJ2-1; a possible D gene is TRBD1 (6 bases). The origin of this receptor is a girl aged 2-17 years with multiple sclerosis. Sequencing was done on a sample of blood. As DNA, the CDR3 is TGTGCCACCATGACAATAAGTACCGGGACACCATACAATGAGCAGTTCTTC. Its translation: CATMTISTGTPYNEQFF.